The 21 T cell receptor beta chains below were found in one sample sequenced in a study of spatial heterogeneity in lung cancer. TCRdb reprocessed the 5' RACE reads with MiXCR, giving one entry per CDR3 protein. The sample has 30,000 to 35,000 distinct CDR3 sequences, less than 11% seen once; the top ten hold approximately 26%. Time point indicated: blood at routine non-recurrence follow-up after resection. The sample here was PBMCs, taken at follow-up. The receptors were sampled from a female donor with early-stage non-small cell lung cancer.

The chain combines TRBV20-1 with TRBJ2-7, with 8 bases that match TRBD2. The CDR3 runs 17 residues. In germline, CDR1 is DFQATT, CDR2 SNEGSKA (reference sequence). V shed 1 base, J shed 2 bases, and the junction held 13 bases outside the gene matches. CDR3 loop: CSARAVKRGTLTYEQYF. The CDR3, as DNA: TGCAGTGCTAGAGCCGTCAAGCGGGGGACATTAACCTACGAGCAGTACTTC.

This clonotype was seen ten or more times. CDR3 DNA: TGCGCCAGCAGCCAAGATCCGGGACGGTCCTACGAGCAGTACTTC. Amino acids: CASSQDPGRSYEQYF. The gene calls are TRBV4-3 and TRBJ2-7, with D tentatively TRBD1 or TRBD2 (5 bases each). Trimming stripped 0 bases from V and 1 base from J, with 10 bases between. CDR3 length: 15 amino acids. Germline CDR1 LGHNA, CDR2 YSLEER.

This clonotype was detected many times. This chain uses TRBV5-1 with TRBJ2-4; possibly TRBD2 for D (6 bases). The germline gives CDR1 SGHRS, CDR2 YFSETQ. The V end was cut by 0 bases, the J end by 6 bases, with 13 bases between. The CDR3 has 15 residues. This CDR3 reads CASSLGDSRGNIQYF. CDR3 bases: TGCGCCAGCAGCTTGGGGGACTCACGCGGAAACATTCAGTACTTC.

This clonotype was counted ten times or more. The chain uses TRBV4-1 and TRBJ2-7; D uncertain. The V and J ends lost 4 bases and 3 bases respectively, with 10 bases between them. In germline, CDR1 is MGHRA, CDR2 YSYEKL. The CDR3 loop spans 13 amino acids. CDR3 region: CASSPGPGYEQYF. Written as DNA, the CDR3 is TGCGCCAGCAGCCCAGGACCGGGCTACGAGCAGTACTTC.

The genes are TRBV4-2 and TRBJ2-3; D perhaps matches TRBD1 (5 bases). The CDR3 totals 15 residues. The V gene's germline CDR1 is LGHNA and CDR2 YNFKEQ. The V and J ends lost 0 bases and 2 bases respectively, with 9 bases between them. This chain's CDR3 is CASSQEDTYTDTQYF. CDR3 DNA sequence: TGTGCCAGCAGCCAAGAGGACACTTACACAGATACGCAGTATTTT.

Only a few counts were recorded for this clonotype. The chain combines TRBV29-1 with TRBJ2-3, with D tentatively TRBD1 (5 bases). Germline V lookup: CDR1 SQVTM, CDR2 ANQGSEA. Trimming left V 6 bases short and J 2 bases short, with 12 bases between. This CDR3 contains 13 residues. In DNA form, the CDR3 reads TGCAGCGTGGGGCGGATTTTCACAGATACGCAGTATTTT. Translated: CSVGRIFTDTQYF.

This clonotype has a handful of counts. The chain employs TRBV29-1 and TRBJ2-3; D possibly corresponds to TRBD2 (6 bases). With 2 bases removed from V and 5 bases from J, the gap between germline ends came to 14 bases. The CDR3 loop spans 14 amino acids. The V gene's germline CDR1 is SQVTM and CDR2 ANQGSEA. DNA of the CDR3: TGCAGCGTTGAACATGGGAGCGGGTTAGATACGCAGTATTTT. Translated, it gives CSVEHGSGLDTQYF.

By share of the sample, this clonotype is medium-sized. CDR3: CASSFGGPKYEQYF. The CDR3 DNA sequence: TGTGCCAGCTCCTTCGGGGGACCGAAATACGAGCAGTACTTC. V gene TRBV28 combines with J gene TRBJ2-7; maybe TRBD2 (6 bases). Germline CDR1 is MDHEN and CDR2 is SYDVKM. The CDR3 has 14 amino acids. The V end lost 8 bases, the J end lost 4 bases, and 18 bases lay between the germline ends. Full variable domain (remainder filled in from reference TRBV28 and TRBJ2-7): DVKVTQSSRYLVKRTGEKVFLECVQDMDHENMFWYRQDPGLGLRLIYFSYDVKMKEKGDIPEGYSVSREKKERFSLILESASTNQTSMYLCASSFGGPKYEQYFGPGTRLTVT.

The chain couples TRBV5-4 to TRBJ2-3, with TRBD2 matching 15 bases. CDR3 length: 18 amino acids. Germline V gene sequence: CDR1 SGHNT, CDR2 YYREEE (reference sequence). J was trimmed by 2 bases and V by 4 bases; bases with no gene match: 8. Written as DNA, the CDR3 is TGTGCCAGCAGCCCGCCCGGGACTAGCGGGGGGTCCACAGATACGCAGTATTTT. This sequence encodes CASSPPGTSGGSTDTQYF.

Concerning this clonotype itself: A read error is possible here, since a much larger clone lies one base away. The limits of the CDR3 on the DNA are not certain, so only TCRdb's listed CDR3 is given. The rearrangement uses TRBV6-5 and TRBJ2-3; TRBD2, the table's D call, was not compared with the DNA. The CDR3 extends over 16 residues, inclusive of both ends. Germline-derived CDR1 and CDR2 are MNHEY and SVGAGI. CDR3 sequence: CASSYAVGGGTDTLYF.

This clonotype occurred many times. This chain uses TRBV7-2 with TRBJ2-7, with D possibly being TRBD2 (5 bases). The V gene lost 5 bases and the J gene lost 3 bases, with 14 bases spanning the gap. The CDR3 covers 14 residues. Germline values: CDR1 SGHTA, CDR2 FQGNSA. The CDR3 DNA reads TGTGCCAGCAGCACTAGTGTACTCGGCTACGAGCAGTACTTC. Protein: CASSTSVLGYEQYF.

This clonotype was recorded many times. The chain joins TRBV5-1 to TRBJ1-1, with TRBD1 as a possible D gene (6 bases). Germline V gives CDR1 SGHRS, CDR2 YFSETQ. V was pared by 4 bases and J by 4 bases, with 17 bases between. The CDR3 runs 15 residues. In nucleotides, the CDR3 is TGCGCCAGCAGCCCCTCGGGACAAGCGGGCACTGAAGCTTTCTTT. Its protein product is CASSPSGQAGTEAFF.

In this sample, this clonotype turned up many times. CDR3 sequence reads: CASSAGTNYGYTF. DNA for the CDR3: TGTGCCAGCAGCGCAGGGACTAACTATGGCTACACCTTC. This chain connects TRBV9 to TRBJ1-2, with TRBD1 as a possible D gene (5 bases). Trimming took off 3 bases at V and 0 bases at J, with 6 bases between the two ends. Germline V gene data show CDR1 as SGDLS and CDR2 as YYNGEE. The CDR3 has 13 residues.

This clonotype was observed a handful of times. J is TRBJ2-7 and V is TRBV2, with TRBD1 as a possible D gene (6 bases). The CDR3 runs 13 residues. Germline V gene data show CDR1 as SNHLY and CDR2 as FYNNEI. Trimming took off 7 bases at V and 2 bases at J, with 12 bases between the two ends. The CDR3 DNA reads as TGTGCCAGCAAGGCAGGGGCCACCTACGAGCAGTACTTC. As protein: CASKAGATYEQYF.

This clonotype was seen a few times. The rearrangement links TRBV7-3 to TRBJ2-5; D might be TRBD2 (6 bases). Germline V CDR1 and CDR2: SGHTA, FQGTGA. V gave up 2 bases and J gave up 5 bases, with 12 bases separating them. This CDR3 is built from 14 residues. The CDR3 coding sequence is TGTGCCAGCAGCTTAGGGACGGGAGTCGAGACCCAGTACTTC. Translation gives CASSLGTGVETQYF. The variable domain in full, with the rest retrieved from reference TRBV7-3 and TRBJ2-5, is GAGVSQTPSNKVTEKGKYVELRCDPISGHTALYWYRQSLGQGPEFLIYFQGTGAADDSGLPNDRFFAVRPEGSVSTLKIQRTERGDSAVYLCASSLGTGVETQYFGPGTRLLVL.

A few counts support this clonotype. CDR3 residues: CASSQDPLGGEQFF. The CDR3, as DNA: TGCGCCAGCAGCCAAGATCCACTAGGAGGCGAGCAGTTCTTC. This chain uses TRBV4-3 with TRBJ2-1; possible D gene TRBD2, 5 bases. Trimming removed 0 bases at V and 10 bases at J, with 13 bases between. The CDR3 runs 14 residues. Looked up from germline, CDR1 is LGHNA and CDR2 is YSLEER.

This CDR3 reads CASSLNLGGGGYTF. The CDR3, as DNA: TGTGCCAGCAGCTTAAACCTCGGGGGAGGAGGCTACACCTTC. The gene calls are TRBV11-2 and TRBJ1-2, with D possibly being TRBD1 (5 bases). Germline values: CDR1 SGHAT, CDR2 FQNNGV. This CDR3 contains 14 residues. The germline V and J ends were trimmed by 2 bases and 8 bases, with 15 bases remaining between them.

This clonotype came up many times. V gene TRBV6-2 or TRBV6-3 combines with J gene TRBJ2-3; 7 bases fit TRBD1. CDR1 and CDR2 from the germline V gene are MNHEY and SVGEGT. The CDR3 runs to 15 residues. The V gene end was trimmed by 5 bases and the J gene end by 2 bases; junction bases not matched to a gene: 7. CDR3 bases: TGTGCCAGCAGTCCTACAGGGGACCCCACAGATACGCAGTATTTT. This encodes CASSPTGDPTDTQYF.

The genes are TRBV5-1 and TRBJ2-1, with 10 bases identical to TRBD2. CDR1 and CDR2 (germline): SGHRS, YFSETQ. The CDR3 has 16 residues. The ends lost 3 bases at V and 4 bases at J; junction bases unmatched: 7. CDR3 residues: CASSSRDSGGYNEQFF. DNA of the CDR3: TGCGCCAGCAGCTCCCGGGATAGCGGGGGGTACAATGAGCAGTTCTTC.

This clonotype was observed a few times. V and J are TRBV12-3 or TRBV12-4 and TRBJ1-5; D not certain. This CDR3 has 13 amino acids. Trimming pared 7 bases from V and 2 bases from J, leaving 9 bases between. The CDR3 DNA sequence: TGTGCCAGCACCCCGGGTGGCAATCAGCCCCAGCATTTT. It specifies CASTPGGNQPQHF.

This clonotype came up many times. The gene calls are TRBV18 and TRBJ2-7, with D maybe TRBD2 (6 bases). Trimming stripped 2 bases from V and 2 bases from J, with 16 bases between. CDR1 and CDR2 from the germline V gene are KGHSH and LQKENI. The CDR3 is made up of 16 amino acids. The CDR3: CASSPIGGVLPYEQYF. For the CDR3, the DNA is TGTGCCAGCTCACCAATTGGAGGGGTCCTCCCCTACGAGCAGTACTTC. Full variable domain (rest looked up from reference TRBV18 and TRBJ2-7): NAGVMQNPRHLVRRRGQEARLRCSPMKGHSHVYWYRQLPEEGLKFMVYLQKENIIDESGMPKERFSAEFPKEGPSILRIQQVVRGDSAAYFCASSPIGGVLPYEQYFGPGTRLTVT.